Listed below are T cell receptor beta chains from one sample, sequenced in a study of low-dose radiotherapy and immunotherapy resistance in tumors. TCRdb re-analysed the reads in MiXCR, keeping a single row per CDR3 protein. This sample carries 75,000 to 95,000 distinct CDR3 sequences, more than 8% of them seen once, and the ten largest clones take under 1.1%. This sample comprised PBMCs, obtained before treatment. These receptors all come from a male donor with prostate cancer. Both conserved end residues are part of each CDR3. Fields, in order: CDR3 length, V gene, J gene, clone size, D gene, CDR3 protein, CDR3 DNA. D genes are given only for firm matches. A row's size may be missing; if present it is once, few, many or a size class.

13	TRBV6-4	TRBJ2-7	NA	TRBD1	CASSSQGANEQYF	TGTGCCAGCAGCTCACAGGGGGCCAACGAGCAGTACTTC
14	TRBV5-1	TRBJ1-1	many	NA	CASSFVGANTEAFF	TGCGCCAGCAGCTTTGTGGGGGCTAACACTGAAGCTTTCTTT
18	TRBV6-5	TRBJ1-6	many	TRBD1	CASSQTGAGGGYNSPLHF	TGTGCCAGCAGTCAGACAGGGGCTGGGGGGGGATATAATTCACCCCTCCACTTT
18	TRBV6-5	TRBJ1-3	many	NA	CASSYSSSRGLAGNTIYF	TGTGCCAGCAGTTACTCGAGTTCGCGGGGGCTAGCTGGAAACACCATATATTTT
16	TRBV19	TRBJ2-1	many	NA	CASSTIEVSSYNEQFF	TGTGCCAGTAGTACGATTGAGGTGAGCTCCTACAATGAGCAGTTCTTC
20	TRBV13	TRBJ2-3	many	TRBD2	CASSWMLAAWGSSSTDTQYF	TGTGCCAGCAGCTGGATGCTAGCGGCGTGGGGGAGTTCTAGCACAGATACGCAGTATTTT
14	TRBV29-1	TRBJ2-1	few	TRBD2	CSVEGREESNEQFF	TGCAGCGTTGAAGGGCGGGAGGAATCCAATGAGCAGTTCTTC
23	TRBV6-5	TRBJ2-3	many	TRBD2	CASSSPGEGDRLGLAGYTDTQYF	TGTGCCAGCAGTTCCCCGGGCGAGGGGGACAGACTTGGACTAGCGGGATACACAGATACGCAGTATTTT
12	TRBV28	TRBJ2-2	NA	NA	CASRLLAGELFF	TGTGCCAGCAGACTCCTCGCTGGGGAGCTGTTTTTT
11	TRBV7-9	TRBJ2-7	NA	TRBD1	CASSHRDRLRF	TGTGCCAGCAGCCACCGGGACAGGTTACGCTTC
12	TRBV6-2/TRBV6-3	TRBJ2-7	many	NA	CASSYRGYEQYF	TGTGCCAGCAGTTACAGGGGCTACGAGCAGTACTTC
17	TRBV20-1	TRBJ2-2	many	TRBD2	CSARDDVAGGNTGELFF	TGCAGTGCTAGAGATGATGTAGCGGGAGGGAACACCGGGGAGCTGTTTTTT
13	TRBV27	TRBJ2-6	many	NA	CASRVSGANVLTF	TGTGCCAGCAGGGTTTCTGGGGCCAACGTCCTGACTTTC
16	TRBV12-3/TRBV12-4	TRBJ2-3	many	TRBD2	CASSLGLAGGTDTQYF	TGTGCCAGCAGTTTGGGACTAGCGGGGGGCACAGATACGCAGTATTTT
14	TRBV14	TRBJ2-1	many	NA	CASSQWRSYNEQFF	TGTGCCAGCAGCCAATGGCGGTCCTACAATGAGCAGTTCTTC
24	TRBV5-1	TRBJ2-5	NA	NA	CASTNQTSMYLCASYAGGTNTQYF	NA
13	TRBV5-1	TRBJ1-2	many	TRBD1	CASSFGDRDGYTF	TGCGCCAGCAGCTTTGGGGACAGGGATGGCTACACCTTC
15	TRBV9	TRBJ2-2	many	NA	CASSVGPGQAGELFF	TGTGCCAGCAGCGTAGGACCAGGGCAGGCCGGGGAGCTGTTTTTT
15	TRBV7-9	TRBJ1-4	many	NA	CASTPGRFSDEKLFF	TGTGCCAGCACCCCGGGACGGTTCTCAGATGAAAAACTGTTTTTT
18	TRBV14	TRBJ1-3	many	NA	CASSHLKRTESSGNTIYF	TGTGCCAGCAGCCACCTGAAACGGACGGAAAGCTCTGGAAACACCATATATTTT
13	TRBV12-3/TRBV12-4	TRBJ2-7	NA	NA	CASGSGGSYEQYF	TGTGCCAGCGGGAGTGGCGGCTCCTACGAGCAGTACTTC
13	TRBV7-2	TRBJ1-5	many	NA	CASSPNRWQPQHF	TGTGCCAGCAGCCCTAACCGGTGGCAGCCCCAGCATTTT
16	TRBV29-1	TRBJ1-1	many	NA	CSAALTSGTGSFGAFF	TGCAGCGCAGCGTTGACTTCCGGGACGGGGTCATTCGGAGCTTTCTTT
18	TRBV5-5	TRBJ2-5	many	TRBD2	CASSLGPGLAGDGETQYF	TGTGCCAGCAGCTTGGGACCAGGACTAGCGGGAGATGGGGAGACCCAGTACTTC
14	TRBV12-3/TRBV12-4	TRBJ1-5	many	NA	CASSTGRANQPQHF	TGTGCCAGCAGTACAGGGAGGGCCAATCAGCCCCAGCATTTT
15	TRBV3-1	TRBJ1-2	many	NA	CASSPGRIILGGYTF	TGTGCCAGCAGTCCCGGGAGGATCATTCTGGGTGGCTACACCTTC
14	TRBV10-2	TRBJ2-2	many	NA	CASSESGAGGELFF	TGCGCCAGCAGTGAGTCAGGGGCCGGCGGGGAGCTGTTTTTT
13	TRBV28	TRBJ1-5	many	NA	CASSVYSNQPQHF	TGTGCCAGCAGCGTATATAGCAATCAGCCCCAGCATTTT
16	TRBV27	TRBJ1-2	many	TRBD1	CASSSGTGEYGYGYTF	TGTGCCAGCAGTTCCGGGACAGGGGAATATGGCTATGGCTACACCTTC
14	TRBV28	TRBJ2-1	many	TRBD2	CASSSAGGPGEQFF	TGTGCCAGCAGTTCAGCGGGAGGGCCCGGTGAGCAGTTCTTC
15	TRBV6-1	TRBJ2-1	many	TRBD1	CASRRGAGTGGRSDF	TGTGCCAGCAGGAGGGGGGCCGGGACAGGAGGGAGATCGGACTTC
14	TRBV28	TRBJ2-3	many	TRBD2	CASSYSGRGYTQYF	TGTGCCAGCAGTTATAGCGGGAGGGGATATACGCAGTATTTT